One and the same sample provided the 17 T cell receptor beta chains below, sequenced in a study of T-cell memory formation after mild COVID-19. TCRdb reanalysed the 5' RACE reads using MiXCR and keeps one entry per CDR3 protein. Among a few hundred thousand distinct CDR3 sequences listed, 20% to 25% were seen once. Specimen: PBMCs or a T cell subset sorted from them (not recorded which). The receptors shown here come from an adult woman who had mild COVID-19 (a few samples of this study predate the infection). Cell type and time point are not known.

The chain is built from TRBV6-5 and TRBJ1-6; TRBD1 agrees at 8 bases. V lost 0 bases to trimming and J lost 7 bases; unmatched junction nucleotides: 2. CDR1 and CDR2 (germline): MNHEY, SVGAGI. The CDR3 length is 15 residues. The CDR3 loop is CASSYSGQANSPLHF. CDR3 DNA: TGTGCCAGCAGTTACTCGGGACAGGCCAATTCACCCCTCCACTTT.

This chain links TRBV7-8 with TRBJ1-5, with no clear D. V lost 7 bases, J lost 1 base, and 11 bases lay in between. The length of the CDR3 is 14 residues. Germline loops: CDR1 SGHVS, CDR2 FQNEAQ. CDR3: CASTPRRSNQPQHF. The CDR3 DNA follows: TGTGCCAGCACCCCTAGACGGAGCAATCAGCCCCAGCATTTT.

V usage is TRBV9 and J usage is TRBJ2-1; TRBD1 matches 9 bases. The germline V gene encodes CDR1 SGDLS and CDR2 YYNGEE. The V segment lost 2 bases and the J segment 6 bases; nucleotides outside the gene matches: 9. This CDR3 contains 16 residues. CDR3 in amino acids: CASSVTWDRASNEQFF. CDR3 coding DNA: TGTGCCAGCAGCGTTACCTGGGACAGGGCTAGCAATGAGCAGTTCTTC. Drawing the rest from reference TRBV9 and TRBJ2-1, the complete variable domain is DSGVTQTPKHLITATGQRVTLRCSPRSGDLSVYWYQQSLDQGLQFLIQYYNGEERAKGNILERFSAQQFPDLHSELNLSSLELGDSALYFCASSVTWDRASNEQFFGPGTRLTVL.

This clonotype has a handful of counts. The chain employs TRBV6-5 and TRBJ2-7, with no clear D. This CDR3 has 13 residues. V shed 8 bases and J shed 1 base, with 12 bases lying between them. Per the germline V gene, CDR1 is MNHEY and CDR2 is SVGAGI. The CDR3 is CASGKGLSYEQYF. CDR3 bases: TGTGCCAGCGGAAAAGGATTATCCTACGAGCAGTACTTC.

The chain joins TRBV27 to TRBJ1-2; D is perhaps TRBD1 (5 bases). Germline V CDR1 and CDR2: MNHEY, SMNVEV (reference sequence). V lost 5 bases to trimming and J lost 4 bases, with 17 bases between them. The CDR3 totals 15 residues. The CDR3, as DNA: TGTGCCAGCAGTCCGGACCGGGGGACTTTCTATGGCTACACCTTC. Translating it yields CASSPDRGTFYGYTF.

This rearrangement joins TRBV7-9 to TRBJ2-6, with D possibly matching TRBD1 (6 bases). Germline CDR1 reads SEHNR; CDR2 reads FQNEAQ (reference sequence). Trimming removed 4 bases at V and 5 bases at J, with 18 bases between. The CDR3 extends over 17 amino acids. CDR3 amino acids: CASSSSSGGEWANVLTF. In nucleotides, the CDR3 is TGTGCCAGCAGCTCGAGCAGTGGGGGCGAGTGGGCCAACGTCCTGACTTTC. Full variable domain (missing parts from reference TRBV7-9 and TRBJ2-6): DTGVSQNPRHKITKRGQNVTFRCDPISEHNRLYWYRQTLGQGPEFLTYFQNEAQLEKSRLLSDRFSAERPKGSFSTLEIQRTEQGDSAMYLCASSSSSGGEWANVLTFGAGSRLTVL.

The rearrangement joins TRBV27 to TRBJ2-2; no clear D. The CDR3 covers 14 residues. The V end lost 2 bases, the J end lost 5 bases, and 9 bases lay between the germline ends. Germline V gene sequence: CDR1 MNHEY, CDR2 SMNVEV (reference sequence). In nucleotides, the CDR3 is TGTGCCAGCAGTTTACATGCGGCTACCGGGGAGCTGTTTTTT. This translates into CASSLHAATGELFF.

The V call is TRBV5-1, the J call TRBJ2-4; TRBD1 aligns across 8 bases. CDR1 is SGHRS, CDR2 YFSETQ, per germline. The CDR3 is 17 residues long. The J segment lost 7 bases and the V segment lost 4 bases, leaving 16 bases of the junction unmatched. Here the CDR3 reads CASSPSDRGPGGNIQYF. In DNA form, the CDR3 reads TGCGCCAGCAGCCCATCAGACAGGGGACCAGGCGGGAACATTCAGTACTTC.

This clonotype was picked up many times. The rearrangement joins TRBV5-1 to TRBJ2-5; D not resolved. CDR1 SGHRS and CDR2 YFSETQ come from the germline V gene. The CDR3 has 14 amino acids. V was cut by 0 bases and J by 1 base, with 7 bases left in between. The CDR3 DNA reads as TGCGCCAGCAGCTTGGCTGGCAGCCAAGAGACCCAGTACTTC. Translation: CASSLAGSQETQYF.

This clonotype was seen only a few times. The rearrangement uses TRBV29-1 and TRBJ1-4, with 9 bases that match TRBD1. The CDR3 runs to 14 residues. V trimming: 7 bases; J trimming: 4 bases; junction bases outside the gene matches: 7. Germline V gene data show CDR1 as SQVTM and CDR2 as ANQGSEA. The CDR3 sequence is CSAWTGVINEKLFF. The DNA for the CDR3 is TGCAGCGCCTGGACAGGGGTTATTAATGAAAAACTGTTTTTT.

This clonotype has a handful of counts. The chain couples TRBV5-1 to TRBJ2-1, with TRBD1 as a possible D gene (5 bases). Germline V lookup: CDR1 SGHRS, CDR2 YFSETQ. The ends were cut back, 1 base at V and 0 bases at J, with 8 bases in the middle. This CDR3 is built from 15 residues. The CDR3: CASSLQGTSYNEQFF. The DNA for the CDR3 is TGCGCCAGCAGCTTGCAGGGAACCTCCTACAATGAGCAGTTCTTC.

This chain links TRBV6-6 with TRBJ2-1, with 8 positions matching TRBD2. J gave up 8 bases and V 0 bases, and 12 bases lay outside the gene matches. Germline V lookup: CDR1 MNHNY, CDR2 SVGAGI (reference sequence). This CDR3 region has 17 residues. CDR3 protein: CASSYSLGGEGRYEQFF. The DNA of the CDR3 is TGTGCCAGCAGTTACTCTCTCGGGGGGGAGGGCCGCTATGAGCAGTTCTTC.

This clonotype has just a few counts. The CDR3 bases are TGTGCCAGTAGTATAGAGGCGGGAGGGACCTACGAGCAGTACTTC. The encoded protein is CASSIEAGGTYEQYF. The J gene is TRBJ2-7, the V gene TRBV19; 9 positions match TRBD2. The CDR3 contains 15 residues. Per the germline V gene, CDR1 is LNHDA and CDR2 is SQIVND (reference sequence). V was clipped by 0 bases and J by 2 bases; unmatched bases: 2.

The chain combines TRBV28 with TRBJ2-1; 8 bases are a match to TRBD2. Germline CDR1 and CDR2: MDHEN and SYDVKM. The CDR3 sequence is 15 residues long. V lost 2 bases, J lost 6 bases, and 6 bases stayed unmatched. CDR3 sequence: CASSLTSGASNEQFF. The CDR3 DNA sequence: TGTGCCAGCAGTTTAACTAGCGGAGCATCCAATGAGCAGTTCTTC.

This clonotype was counted a few times. This chain joins TRBV14 and TRBJ2-1; D gene unclear. There are 14 residues in the CDR3. Trimming took 4 bases from V and 9 from J, leaving 16 bases between them. Germline V gene data show CDR1 as SGHDN and CDR2 as FVKESK. In DNA form, the CDR3 reads TGTGCCAGCAGCCCCACCCTCACGGGTAGTGAGCAGTTCTTC. The encoded protein is CASSPTLTGSEQFF.

The CDR3 coding sequence is TGTGCAAGTCGCTTAGGGTTGGACAGCCGGGGGGGACGATACGAGCAGTACTTC. It is translated as CASRLGLDSRGGRYEQYF. The chain uses TRBV12-2 and TRBJ2-7; whether TRBD2, the table's D call, matches the DNA was not checked. TRBV12-2 corresponds to a pseudogene. The CDR3 spans 18 residues.

This clonotype was seen a few times. The V call is TRBV7-6, the J call TRBJ2-7; D might be TRBD1 (5 bases). Germline V gene sequence: CDR1 SGHVS, CDR2 FNYEAQ. This CDR3 spans 13 amino acids. The V end was cut by 5 bases, the J end by 3 bases, with 11 bases between. The CDR3 sequence is CASSPTRVYEQYF. The CDR3 nucleotides read TGTGCCAGCAGCCCAACCAGGGTCTACGAGCAGTACTTC.